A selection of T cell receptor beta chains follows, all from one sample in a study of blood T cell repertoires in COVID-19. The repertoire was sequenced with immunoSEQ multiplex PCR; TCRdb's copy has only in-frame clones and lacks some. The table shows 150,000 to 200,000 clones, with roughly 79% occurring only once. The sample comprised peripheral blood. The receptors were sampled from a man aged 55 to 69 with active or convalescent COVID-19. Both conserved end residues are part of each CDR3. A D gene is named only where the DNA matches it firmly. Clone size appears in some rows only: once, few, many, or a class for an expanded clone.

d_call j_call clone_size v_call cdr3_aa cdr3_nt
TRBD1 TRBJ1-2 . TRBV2 CASRGDRLSGYTF TGTGCCAGCAGGGGGGACAGACTCAGTGGCTACACCTTC
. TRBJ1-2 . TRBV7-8 CASSLGGENYGYTF TGTGCCAGCAGCTTGGGGGGGGAGAACTATGGCTACACCTTC
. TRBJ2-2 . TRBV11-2 CASSLQQSNTGELFF TGTGCCAGCAGCTTACAACAGTCGAACACCGGGGAGCTGTTTTTT
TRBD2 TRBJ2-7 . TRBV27 CASSFRAGAVPYEQYF TGTGCCAGCAGTTTTAGGGCGGGAGCAGTGCCCTACGAGCAGTACTTC
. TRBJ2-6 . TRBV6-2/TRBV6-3 CASSGPYNVLTF TGTGCCAGCAGCGGGCCCTACAACGTCCTGACTTTC
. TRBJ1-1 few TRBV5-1 CASSLGENTEAFF TGCGCCAGCAGCTTGGGAGAGAACACTGAAGCTTTCTTT
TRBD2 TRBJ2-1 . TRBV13 CASSVVGLAATDEQFF TGTGCCAGCAGCGTGGTGGGACTAGCGGCCACGGATGAGCAGTTCTTC
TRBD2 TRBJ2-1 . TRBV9 CASSALAGGRNYNEQFF TGTGCCAGCAGCGCCCTAGCGGGAGGGAGGAACTACAATGAGCAGTTCTTC
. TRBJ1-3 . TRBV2 CASRESSGNTIYF TGTGCCAGCAGGGAGAGCTCTGGAAACACCATATATTTT
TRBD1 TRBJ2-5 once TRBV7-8 CASSLPHSRDRGLETQYF TGTGCCAGCAGCTTACCCCATAGCCGGGACAGGGGCTTGGAGACCCAGTACTTC
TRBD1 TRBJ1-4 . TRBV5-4 CASSTGGGSNEKLFF TGTGCCAGCAGCACAGGGGGCGGTTCAAATGAAAAACTGTTTTTT
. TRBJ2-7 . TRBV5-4 CASSLGAGRGRYEQYF TGTGCCAGCAGCCTCGGGGCGGGGCGGGGTCGATACGAGCAGTACTTC
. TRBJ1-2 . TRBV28 CASTPWAVDYGYTF TGTGCCAGCACCCCTTGGGCAGTCGACTATGGCTACACCTTC
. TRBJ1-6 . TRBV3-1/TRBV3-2 CASSQLISPLHF TGTGCCAGCAGCCAACTAATTTCACCCCTCCACTTT
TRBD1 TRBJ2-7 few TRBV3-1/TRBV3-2 CASSPLGAQGVYEQYF TGTGCCAGCAGCCCACTCGGGGCACAGGGGGTCTACGAGCAGTACTTC
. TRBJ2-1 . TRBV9 CASSPRGAMGPNEQFF TGTGCCAGCAGCCCGCGCGGGGCCATGGGGCCAAATGAGCAGTTCTTC
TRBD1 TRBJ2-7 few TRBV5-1 CASSFYPGQGSYEQYF TGCGCCAGCAGCTTTTACCCGGGACAGGGGTCCTACGAGCAGTACTTC
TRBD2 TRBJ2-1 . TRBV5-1 CASSLAGTSGSNEQFF TGCGCCAGCAGCTTGGCCGGGACTAGCGGGAGTAATGAGCAGTTCTTC